This T cell receptor (beta chain) is from a study of cytomegalovirus exposure and HLA in healthy donors. Study-wide results and limits: Clonal expansion, a later analysis showed, was greater in HLA-associated TCR beta chains than in equally common others.

Regarding this clone: Its antigen is unidentified.

This PCR relied on a set of 60 Vbeta primers and 13 Jbeta primers. TCRdb keeps only in-frame clones here, not all; method: immunoSEQ multiplex PCR. The table has some 190,000 clones, more than 75% seen once. The V and J ends lost 8 bases and 6 bases respectively, with 17 bases between them. The CDR3 is 14 residues long. Germline-derived CDR1 and CDR2 are MNHNS and SASEGT. The genes are TRBV6-1 and TRBJ1-5; weak D call: TRBD1 (6 bases). Input material: PBMCs. This TCR derives from a man between 25 and 39 years old in good health and CMV-seronegative. CDR3: CASGVAGVGQPQHF. CDR3 DNA sequence: TGTGCCAGCGGGGTAGCAGGGGTTGGTCAGCCCCAGCATTTT.